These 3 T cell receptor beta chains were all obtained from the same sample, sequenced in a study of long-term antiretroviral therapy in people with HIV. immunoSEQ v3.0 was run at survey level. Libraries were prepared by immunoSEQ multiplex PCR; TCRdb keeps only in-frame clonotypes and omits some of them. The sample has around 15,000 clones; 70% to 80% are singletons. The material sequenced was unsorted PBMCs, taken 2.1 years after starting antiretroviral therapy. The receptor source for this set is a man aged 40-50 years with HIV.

CDR3 sequence (DNA): TGTGCCAGCAGCCCCACAGACTCCTACGAGCAGTACTTC. It codes for CASSPTDSYEQYF. The rearrangement links TRBV7-4 to TRBJ2-7, with D hard to call. Germline V lookup: CDR1 SGHVT, CDR2 SQSDAQ. CDR3 length: 13 residues. V gave up 5 bases and J gave up 0 bases, with 8 bases separating them.

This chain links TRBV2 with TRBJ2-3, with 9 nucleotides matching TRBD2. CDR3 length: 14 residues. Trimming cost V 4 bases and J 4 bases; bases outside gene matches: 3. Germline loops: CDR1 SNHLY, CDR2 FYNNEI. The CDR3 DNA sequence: TGTGCCAGCAGTGGTAGCGGGGGCGCAGATACGCAGTATTTT. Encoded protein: CASSGSGGADTQYF. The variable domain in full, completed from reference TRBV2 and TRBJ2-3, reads EPEVTQTPSHQVTQMGQEVILRCVPISNHLYFYWYRQILGQKVEFLVSFYNNEISEKSEIFDDQFSVERPDGSNFTLKIRSTKLEDSAMYFCASSGSGGADTQYFGPGTRLTVL.

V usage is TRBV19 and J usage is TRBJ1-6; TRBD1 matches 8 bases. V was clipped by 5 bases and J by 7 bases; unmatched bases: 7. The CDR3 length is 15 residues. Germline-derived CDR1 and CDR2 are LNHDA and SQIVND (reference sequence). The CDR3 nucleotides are TGTGCCAGTAGTCCCCAGGGGGCTCAAAATTCACCCCTCCACTTT. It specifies CASSPQGAQNSPLHF.